This entry lists 18 T cell receptor beta chains sequenced from one sample in a study of CD8 T cells in Susac syndrome. RNA in amounts of 0.5 to 1 ug was reverse transcribed with random hexamers. TCRdb independently ran MiXCR on the immunoSEQ multiplex PCR reads; one entry per CDR3 protein. In the table there are about 160,000 distinct CDR3 sequences, 92% of which are singletons. The specimen was CD4+ T cells from PBMCs. These TCRs come from a human donor in good health.

This clonotype was seen once. This chain links TRBV20-1 with TRBJ2-2, with D perhaps TRBD2 (5 bases). This CDR3 is 15 amino acids long. With 3 bases removed from V and 1 base from J, the gap between germline ends came to 12 bases. Per germline, CDR1 DFQATT and CDR2 SNEGSKA (reference sequence). The CDR3, as DNA: TGCAGTGCTAGTCTTGAGCGGAGGAACACCGGGGAGCTGTTTTTT. Encoded protein: CSASLERRNTGELFF.

J is TRBJ2-4 and V is TRBV6-2 or TRBV6-3; D gene ambiguous. This CDR3 has 14 residues. Germline CDR1 MNHEY, CDR2 SVGEGT. Between the trimmed V and J ends, which lost 6 bases and 1 base, there was a span of 10 bases. The CDR3 loop is CASSQSFAKNIQYF. CDR3 nucleotide sequence: TGTGCCAGCAGCCAGAGTTTTGCCAAAAACATTCAGTACTTC.

The gene calls are TRBV28 and TRBJ2-7, with D possibly called TRBD1 or TRBD2 (5 bases each). The germline V gene encodes CDR1 MDHEN and CDR2 SYDVKM. The CDR3 consists of 15 residues. V was shortened by 3 bases and J by 3 bases, with 15 bases between the two germline ends. Here the CDR3 reads CASSFLAGTIYEQYF. The CDR3 nucleotides are TGTGCCAGCAGTTTTCTTGCCGGGACCATCTACGAGCAGTACTTC. The full variable domain, in which reference TRBV28 and TRBJ2-7 provide the parts outside the CDR3, is DVKVTQSSRYLVKRTGEKVFLECVQDMDHENMFWYRQDPGLGLRLIYFSYDVKMKEKGDIPEGYSVSREKKERFSLILESASTNQTSMYLCASSFLAGTIYEQYFGPGTRLTVT.

As DNA, the CDR3 is TGTGCCAGCAGCGTATTGGGACTTCACAATGAGCAGTTCTTC. Its translation: CASSVLGLHNEQFF. V and J are TRBV9 and TRBJ2-1, with D possibly matching TRBD2 (6 bases). CDR3 length: 14 amino acids. CDR1 is SGDLS and CDR2 is YYNGEE in the germline V gene. Trimming stripped 1 base from V and 5 bases from J, with 10 bases between.

This sequence joins TRBV5-4 and TRBJ2-1; TRBD2 agrees at 15 bases. This CDR3 is built from 17 residues. The germline gives CDR1 SGHNT, CDR2 YYREEE (reference sequence). V was pared by 4 bases and J by 6 bases, with 8 bases of the junction left unmatched. CDR3 nucleotides: TGTGCCAGCAGCCGACCTGGACTAGCGGGAGGGCCCAATGAGCAGTTCTTC. Protein: CASSRPGLAGGPNEQFF.

This clonotype appeared a single time. This chain links TRBV24-1 with TRBJ2-3; 15 nucleotides match TRBD2. V shed 4 bases and J 3 bases; nucleotides not matched to a gene: 4. The CDR3 has 17 residues. Per the germline V gene, CDR1 is KGHDR and CDR2 is SFDVKD. The CDR3 region is CATSDSGTSGGTDTQYF. Here the CDR3 DNA reads TGTGCCACCAGTGACTCCGGGACTAGCGGGGGGACAGATACGCAGTATTTT.

The V call is TRBV19, the J call TRBJ2-1, with 11 bases matching TRBD2. The CDR3 is 18 amino acids. With 1 base clipped from V and 3 bases from J, the junction kept 8 bases outside the gene matches. Per the germline V gene, CDR1 is LNHDA and CDR2 is SQIVND (reference sequence). In nucleotides, the CDR3 is TGTGCCAGTAGTATAGGGGTCGGGACTAGCGGTCTCTACAATGAGCAGTTCTTC. It encodes CASSIGVGTSGLYNEQFF.

The V gene is TRBV30, the J gene TRBJ2-7; 10 bases align to TRBD1. The length of the CDR3 is 17 residues. V gave up 1 base and J gave up 2 bases; unmatched junction bases: 11. CDR1 is GTSNPN and CDR2 is SVGIG in the germline V gene (reference sequence). CDR3 protein: CAWSALWTGTGAYEQYF. The CDR3 region has the DNA TGTGCCTGGAGTGCACTTTGGACCGGGACAGGGGCCTACGAGCAGTACTTC.

V usage is TRBV20-1 and J usage is TRBJ2-5, with TRBD2 matching over 8 bases. V shed 6 bases, J shed 5 bases, and the junction held 8 bases outside the gene matches. The CDR3 sequence is 13 residues long. Germline V gives CDR1 DFQATT, CDR2 SNEGSKA (reference sequence). The CDR3 nucleotides read TGCAGTGCCCCGTCGGGCGGGGGGGAGACCCAGTACTTC. Its translation is CSAPSGGGETQYF.

The chain recombines TRBV7-2 with TRBJ2-7, with D hard to call. The CDR3 is 14 amino acids. The V end lost 5 bases, the J end lost 0 bases, and 11 bases lay between the germline ends. Germline V gene data show CDR1 as SGHTA and CDR2 as FQGNSA. CDR3 residues: CASSRRASSYEQYF. The CDR3 nucleotides read TGTGCCAGCAGCAGACGGGCCAGCTCCTACGAGCAGTACTTC.

This chain joins TRBV28 and TRBJ2-7, with D tentatively TRBD1 or TRBD2 (5 bases each). The germline gives CDR1 MDHEN, CDR2 SYDVKM. The CDR3 spans 13 residues. The V end lost 5 bases, the J end lost 1 base, and 9 bases lay between the germline ends. CDR3 bases: TGTGCCAGCAGTGGGACGGTTTCCTACGAGCAGTACTTC. Amino acids: CASSGTVSYEQYF.

The chain combines TRBV7-2 with TRBJ1-5; D gene uncertain. This CDR3 comprises 15 residues. The germline V gene encodes CDR1 SGHTA and CDR2 FQGNSA. With 5 bases removed from V and 0 bases from J, the gap between germline ends came to 11 bases. The CDR3, as DNA: TGTGCCAGCAGCCAGGACGGTTATAGCAATCAGCCCCAGCATTTT. Translating it yields CASSQDGYSNQPQHF. Looking up the rest from reference TRBV7-2 and TRBJ1-5 gives the full variable domain: GAGVSQSPSNKVTEKGKDVELRCDPISGHTALYWYRQSLGQGLEFLIYFQGNSAPDKSGLPSDRFSAERTGGSVSTLTIQRTQQEDSAVYLCASSQDGYSNQPQHFGDGTRLSIL.

The chain combines TRBV7-2 with TRBJ1-2; 9 positions agree with TRBD1. The J segment lost 8 bases and the V segment lost 1 base, leaving 5 bases of the junction unmatched. The V gene's germline CDR1 is SGHTA and CDR2 FQGNSA. The CDR3 runs to 14 residues. CDR3 protein: CASSLGGTGFGYTF. The CDR3 DNA reads as TGTGCCAGCAGCTTAGGGGGGACAGGGTTCGGCTACACCTTC.

In its sample, this clonotype was seen a few times. One junction end does not reproduce the germline sequence, and a read error may be involved. V usage is TRBV29-1 and J usage is TRBJ2-2; D possibly corresponds to TRBD2 (5 bases). The CDR3 is made up of 14 amino acids. From germline, CDR1 is SQVTM and CDR2 ANQGSEA. CDR3 residues: CSVVAITNTGELFF. CDR3 DNA sequence: TGCAGCGTTGTGGCCATCACGAACACCGGGGAGCTTTTTTTT.

This clonotype was found once. This rearrangement joins TRBV20-1 to TRBJ1-1; 9 nucleotides align to TRBD1. CDR3 size: 13 residues. Germline V lookup: CDR1 DFQATT, CDR2 SNEGSKA (reference sequence). Here the CDR3 reads CRGTGSWNTEAFF. The CDR3 DNA sequence: TGCAGGGGGACAGGGAGTTGGAACACTGAAGCTTTCTTT.

This CDR3 is CASTGQGNTDTQYF. CDR3 coding DNA: TGCGCCAGCACGGGACAGGGGAACACAGATACGCAGTATTTT. The chain combines TRBV23-1 with TRBJ2-3; TRBD1 agrees at 10 bases. TRBV23-1 is placed among ORFs of uncertain function. CDR3 length: 14 amino acids. The V and J ends lost 7 bases and 2 bases, in that order; junction bases with no gene match: 3.

Only a few counts were recorded for this clonotype. V usage is TRBV6-5 and J usage is TRBJ1-2, with no clear D. This CDR3 comprises 13 residues. Trimming left V 5 bases short and J 5 bases short, with 12 bases between. Germline CDR1 and CDR2: MNHEY and SVGAGI. The CDR3 sequence: CASSLDRGYGYTF. CDR3 bases: TGTGCCAGCAGTCTGGACCGGGGTTATGGCTACACCTTC.

CDR3 DNA sequence: TGTGCCAGCAGCCAATTCGGGACAGGCCAAGCTTTCTTT. Its translation: CASSQFGTGQAFF. V and J are TRBV3-1 and TRBJ1-1, with 8 bases that match TRBD1. Looked up from germline, CDR1 is LGHDT and CDR2 is YNNKEL (reference sequence). This CDR3 comprises 13 residues. The V gene end was trimmed by 2 bases and the J gene end by 9 bases; junction bases not matched to a gene: 5.